Listed below are T cell receptor beta chains from one sample, sequenced in a study of CD8+ T cells in alopecia areata. Repertoires were generated with immunoSEQ multiplex PCR, while TCRdb's copy carries only in-frame clones and drops some. The data show 89,000 or so clones, roughly half seen once. Sequencing was carried out using NKG2D-high CD8+ T cells sorted from blood. These receptors all stem from a human donor with alopecia areata. CDR3s include the opening cysteine and the closing phenylalanine or tryptophan. The D gene is left open where the match is weak. Size values are once, few and many counts, or a class for expanded clones, and some rows have none.

CDR3 DNA,CDR3 protein,J gene,D gene,V gene,clone size
TGTGCCAGCAGCTTAGGAAATTCACCCCTCCACTTT,CASSLGNSPLHF,TRBJ1-6,NA,TRBV11-3,NA
TGCAGCGTTGTAGGTGGTTTCGATCACTACGAGCAGTACTTC,CSVVGGFDHYEQYF,TRBJ2-7,NA,TRBV29-1,few
TGTGCCAGCAGTTACTCGACAGGGAACACTGAAGCTTTCTTT,CASSYSTGNTEAFF,TRBJ1-1,NA,TRBV6-5,NA
TGCGCCAGCGGACTAGCGGGAGAACCGGAGACCCAGTACTTC,CASGLAGEPETQYF,TRBJ2-5,TRBD2,TRBV4-1,NA
TGTGCCAGCAGCTATACAGGGGGCACTGAAGCTTTCTTT,CASSYTGGTEAFF,TRBJ1-1,TRBD1,TRBV27,NA
TGTGCCGTTGGCTATGGGAATGAGCAGTTCTTC,CAVGYGNEQFF,TRBJ2-1,NA,TRBV27,few
TGTGCCAGCAGTTTATCAGGGGATTCACGCTACGAGCAGTACTTC,CASSLSGDSRYEQYF,TRBJ2-7,NA,TRBV27,NA
TGTGCCAGTAGTATAGTTCAGGGCTCGCGGGAGCAGTACTTC,CASSIVQGSREQYF,TRBJ2-7,NA,TRBV19,few
TGTGCCAGCAGCTTAGAACCTAGCACAGATACGCAGTATTTT,CASSLEPSTDTQYF,TRBJ2-3,NA,TRBV7-6,NA
TGTGCCAGCATGGCGCCCTCCTACGAGCAGTACTTC,CASMAPSYEQYF,TRBJ2-7,NA,TRBV27,NA
TGTGCCAGCAGTCCCCGGGACAGATTATACGAGCAGTACTTC,CASSPRDRLYEQYF,TRBJ2-7,TRBD1,TRBV2,NA
TGTGCCAGCAGTGATATGGGGGGTAGCAATCAGCCCCAGCATTTT,CASSDMGGSNQPQHF,TRBJ1-5,NA,TRBV2,NA
TGCAGCCACGAAGGGAGTAGTGGAGAGCAGTACTTC,CSHEGSSGEQYF,TRBJ2-5,NA,TRBV29-1,few
TGTGCCAGCAGCGGACCGGGGACCGGGGAGCTGTTTTTT,CASSGPGTGELFF,TRBJ2-2,NA,TRBV9,few
TGTGCCAGCCAGGGTGGAGGGAGCAATCAGCCCCAGCATTTT,CASQGGGSNQPQHF,TRBJ1-5,NA,TRBV2,NA
TGCAGCGTTGAGGTATTTAGCGATGAGCAGTTCTTC,CSVEVFSDEQFF,TRBJ2-1,NA,TRBV29-1,NA
TGCAGCGTTGGTCAGAGTTACGAGCAGTACTTC,CSVGQSYEQYF,TRBJ2-7,NA,TRBV29-1,NA
TGTGCCAGCAGCCAGTACCAAGAGACCCAGTACTTC,CASSQYQETQYF,TRBJ2-5,NA,TRBV5-4,NA
TGCAGCGCCCGGACTAGCGGATACAACAATGAGCAGTTCTTC,CSARTSGYNNEQFF,TRBJ2-1,TRBD2,TRBV29-1,few
TGCAGCGTTGAGTTGGGGGCGCCCTACGAGCAGTACTTC,CSVELGAPYEQYF,TRBJ2-7,NA,TRBV29-1,NA
TGTGCCACCAGCAGCCTCGGGACTAGAGGCACAGATACGCAGTATTTT,CATSSLGTRGTDTQYF,TRBJ2-3,TRBD2,TRBV15,once
TGCGCCAGCAGCCCAACGGACAGGGGGCTTGCGGGGACAACACTCACCTCTGAGGAGACCCAGTACTTC,CASSPTDRGLAGTTLTSEETQYF,TRBJ2-5,TRBD1,TRBV5-1,NA
TGCAGCGTTGGCGCAGGGAAGGAGATAAGATCCTACGAGCAGTACTTC,CSVGAGKEIRSYEQYF,TRBJ2-7,NA,TRBV29-1,NA
TGTGCCAGCAGCCTCCTGACGGGCAATGAGCAGTTCTTC,CASSLLTGNEQFF,TRBJ2-1,NA,TRBV9,few
TGCAGCGTCTTGACAGTAGTAACAGATACGCAGTATTTT,CSVLTVVTDTQYF,TRBJ2-3,NA,TRBV29-1,NA
TGCGCCAGCTCAGGCCCGGGACCGACCAAAAACATTCAGTACTTC,CASSGPGPTKNIQYF,TRBJ2-4,NA,TRBV23-1,NA
TGCAGCGTCTTGTGGGGGGAGCTGTTTTTT,CSVLWGELFF,TRBJ2-2,NA,TRBV29-1,few
TGTGCCAGCAGCTCCACGGGGGGGACTGACTGGGAGACCCAGTACTTC,CASSSTGGTDWETQYF,TRBJ2-5,TRBD2,TRBV7-9,few
TGTGCCAGCAGCTCCCGGTTGCGCGGTACCAACCAAGAGACCCAGTACTTC,CASSSRLRGTNQETQYF,TRBJ2-5,NA,TRBV7-8,few
TGTGCCAGCAGCGTGGGGGTCGAGCAGTACTTC,CASSVGVEQYF,TRBJ2-7,NA,TRBV5-4,NA
TGTGCCAGTCCAACTTCCCGGACAGGGGCCAACGTCCTGACTTTC,CASPTSRTGANVLTF,TRBJ2-6,NA,TRBV2,NA
TGCGCCAGCAGCCCCGGATCTAATGAAAAACTGTTTTTT,CASSPGSNEKLFF,TRBJ1-4,NA,TRBV4-1,NA
TGTGCCAGCAAAGGGGATAGCACAGATACGCAGTATTTT,CASKGDSTDTQYF,TRBJ2-3,NA,TRBV28,NA
TGTGCCAGCAGTTCCGGCCCGGGGTACGAGCAGTACTTC,CASSSGPGYEQYF,TRBJ2-7,NA,TRBV27,NA
TGTGCCAGCAGCCAAGAGGACAGGGATTACACCGGGGAGCTGTTTTTT,CASSQEDRDYTGELFF,TRBJ2-2,TRBD1,TRBV14,NA
TGTGCCAGCAGTTCGGGACAGGGGGCCTACAATGAGCAGTTCTTC,CASSSGQGAYNEQFF,TRBJ2-1,TRBD1,TRBV27,NA
TGTGCCAGCAGCGTAGGGGCCCCACAGGGTCAAGAGACCCAGTACTTC,CASSVGAPQGQETQYF,TRBJ2-5,NA,TRBV28,once
TGTGCCAGCAGCTTAGGACTAGCGGGGGATAGTCTCTCCTACGAGCAGTACTTC,CASSLGLAGDSLSYEQYF,TRBJ2-7,TRBD2,TRBV13,NA
TGTGCCAGCAGTTACTCGGGAGGCCCCGAGCAGTACTTC,CASSYSGGPEQYF,TRBJ2-7,NA,TRBV6-5,NA
TGTGCCAGCAGCTTTAGCGGGGGGGCCGATGAGACCCAGTACTTC,CASSFSGGADETQYF,TRBJ2-5,TRBD2,TRBV5-6,NA
TGTGCCGTGCGGGCGGGAGGGCCCGCTAGCTCCTACAATGAGCAGTTCTTC,CAVRAGGPASSYNEQFF,TRBJ2-1,TRBD2,TRBV27,NA